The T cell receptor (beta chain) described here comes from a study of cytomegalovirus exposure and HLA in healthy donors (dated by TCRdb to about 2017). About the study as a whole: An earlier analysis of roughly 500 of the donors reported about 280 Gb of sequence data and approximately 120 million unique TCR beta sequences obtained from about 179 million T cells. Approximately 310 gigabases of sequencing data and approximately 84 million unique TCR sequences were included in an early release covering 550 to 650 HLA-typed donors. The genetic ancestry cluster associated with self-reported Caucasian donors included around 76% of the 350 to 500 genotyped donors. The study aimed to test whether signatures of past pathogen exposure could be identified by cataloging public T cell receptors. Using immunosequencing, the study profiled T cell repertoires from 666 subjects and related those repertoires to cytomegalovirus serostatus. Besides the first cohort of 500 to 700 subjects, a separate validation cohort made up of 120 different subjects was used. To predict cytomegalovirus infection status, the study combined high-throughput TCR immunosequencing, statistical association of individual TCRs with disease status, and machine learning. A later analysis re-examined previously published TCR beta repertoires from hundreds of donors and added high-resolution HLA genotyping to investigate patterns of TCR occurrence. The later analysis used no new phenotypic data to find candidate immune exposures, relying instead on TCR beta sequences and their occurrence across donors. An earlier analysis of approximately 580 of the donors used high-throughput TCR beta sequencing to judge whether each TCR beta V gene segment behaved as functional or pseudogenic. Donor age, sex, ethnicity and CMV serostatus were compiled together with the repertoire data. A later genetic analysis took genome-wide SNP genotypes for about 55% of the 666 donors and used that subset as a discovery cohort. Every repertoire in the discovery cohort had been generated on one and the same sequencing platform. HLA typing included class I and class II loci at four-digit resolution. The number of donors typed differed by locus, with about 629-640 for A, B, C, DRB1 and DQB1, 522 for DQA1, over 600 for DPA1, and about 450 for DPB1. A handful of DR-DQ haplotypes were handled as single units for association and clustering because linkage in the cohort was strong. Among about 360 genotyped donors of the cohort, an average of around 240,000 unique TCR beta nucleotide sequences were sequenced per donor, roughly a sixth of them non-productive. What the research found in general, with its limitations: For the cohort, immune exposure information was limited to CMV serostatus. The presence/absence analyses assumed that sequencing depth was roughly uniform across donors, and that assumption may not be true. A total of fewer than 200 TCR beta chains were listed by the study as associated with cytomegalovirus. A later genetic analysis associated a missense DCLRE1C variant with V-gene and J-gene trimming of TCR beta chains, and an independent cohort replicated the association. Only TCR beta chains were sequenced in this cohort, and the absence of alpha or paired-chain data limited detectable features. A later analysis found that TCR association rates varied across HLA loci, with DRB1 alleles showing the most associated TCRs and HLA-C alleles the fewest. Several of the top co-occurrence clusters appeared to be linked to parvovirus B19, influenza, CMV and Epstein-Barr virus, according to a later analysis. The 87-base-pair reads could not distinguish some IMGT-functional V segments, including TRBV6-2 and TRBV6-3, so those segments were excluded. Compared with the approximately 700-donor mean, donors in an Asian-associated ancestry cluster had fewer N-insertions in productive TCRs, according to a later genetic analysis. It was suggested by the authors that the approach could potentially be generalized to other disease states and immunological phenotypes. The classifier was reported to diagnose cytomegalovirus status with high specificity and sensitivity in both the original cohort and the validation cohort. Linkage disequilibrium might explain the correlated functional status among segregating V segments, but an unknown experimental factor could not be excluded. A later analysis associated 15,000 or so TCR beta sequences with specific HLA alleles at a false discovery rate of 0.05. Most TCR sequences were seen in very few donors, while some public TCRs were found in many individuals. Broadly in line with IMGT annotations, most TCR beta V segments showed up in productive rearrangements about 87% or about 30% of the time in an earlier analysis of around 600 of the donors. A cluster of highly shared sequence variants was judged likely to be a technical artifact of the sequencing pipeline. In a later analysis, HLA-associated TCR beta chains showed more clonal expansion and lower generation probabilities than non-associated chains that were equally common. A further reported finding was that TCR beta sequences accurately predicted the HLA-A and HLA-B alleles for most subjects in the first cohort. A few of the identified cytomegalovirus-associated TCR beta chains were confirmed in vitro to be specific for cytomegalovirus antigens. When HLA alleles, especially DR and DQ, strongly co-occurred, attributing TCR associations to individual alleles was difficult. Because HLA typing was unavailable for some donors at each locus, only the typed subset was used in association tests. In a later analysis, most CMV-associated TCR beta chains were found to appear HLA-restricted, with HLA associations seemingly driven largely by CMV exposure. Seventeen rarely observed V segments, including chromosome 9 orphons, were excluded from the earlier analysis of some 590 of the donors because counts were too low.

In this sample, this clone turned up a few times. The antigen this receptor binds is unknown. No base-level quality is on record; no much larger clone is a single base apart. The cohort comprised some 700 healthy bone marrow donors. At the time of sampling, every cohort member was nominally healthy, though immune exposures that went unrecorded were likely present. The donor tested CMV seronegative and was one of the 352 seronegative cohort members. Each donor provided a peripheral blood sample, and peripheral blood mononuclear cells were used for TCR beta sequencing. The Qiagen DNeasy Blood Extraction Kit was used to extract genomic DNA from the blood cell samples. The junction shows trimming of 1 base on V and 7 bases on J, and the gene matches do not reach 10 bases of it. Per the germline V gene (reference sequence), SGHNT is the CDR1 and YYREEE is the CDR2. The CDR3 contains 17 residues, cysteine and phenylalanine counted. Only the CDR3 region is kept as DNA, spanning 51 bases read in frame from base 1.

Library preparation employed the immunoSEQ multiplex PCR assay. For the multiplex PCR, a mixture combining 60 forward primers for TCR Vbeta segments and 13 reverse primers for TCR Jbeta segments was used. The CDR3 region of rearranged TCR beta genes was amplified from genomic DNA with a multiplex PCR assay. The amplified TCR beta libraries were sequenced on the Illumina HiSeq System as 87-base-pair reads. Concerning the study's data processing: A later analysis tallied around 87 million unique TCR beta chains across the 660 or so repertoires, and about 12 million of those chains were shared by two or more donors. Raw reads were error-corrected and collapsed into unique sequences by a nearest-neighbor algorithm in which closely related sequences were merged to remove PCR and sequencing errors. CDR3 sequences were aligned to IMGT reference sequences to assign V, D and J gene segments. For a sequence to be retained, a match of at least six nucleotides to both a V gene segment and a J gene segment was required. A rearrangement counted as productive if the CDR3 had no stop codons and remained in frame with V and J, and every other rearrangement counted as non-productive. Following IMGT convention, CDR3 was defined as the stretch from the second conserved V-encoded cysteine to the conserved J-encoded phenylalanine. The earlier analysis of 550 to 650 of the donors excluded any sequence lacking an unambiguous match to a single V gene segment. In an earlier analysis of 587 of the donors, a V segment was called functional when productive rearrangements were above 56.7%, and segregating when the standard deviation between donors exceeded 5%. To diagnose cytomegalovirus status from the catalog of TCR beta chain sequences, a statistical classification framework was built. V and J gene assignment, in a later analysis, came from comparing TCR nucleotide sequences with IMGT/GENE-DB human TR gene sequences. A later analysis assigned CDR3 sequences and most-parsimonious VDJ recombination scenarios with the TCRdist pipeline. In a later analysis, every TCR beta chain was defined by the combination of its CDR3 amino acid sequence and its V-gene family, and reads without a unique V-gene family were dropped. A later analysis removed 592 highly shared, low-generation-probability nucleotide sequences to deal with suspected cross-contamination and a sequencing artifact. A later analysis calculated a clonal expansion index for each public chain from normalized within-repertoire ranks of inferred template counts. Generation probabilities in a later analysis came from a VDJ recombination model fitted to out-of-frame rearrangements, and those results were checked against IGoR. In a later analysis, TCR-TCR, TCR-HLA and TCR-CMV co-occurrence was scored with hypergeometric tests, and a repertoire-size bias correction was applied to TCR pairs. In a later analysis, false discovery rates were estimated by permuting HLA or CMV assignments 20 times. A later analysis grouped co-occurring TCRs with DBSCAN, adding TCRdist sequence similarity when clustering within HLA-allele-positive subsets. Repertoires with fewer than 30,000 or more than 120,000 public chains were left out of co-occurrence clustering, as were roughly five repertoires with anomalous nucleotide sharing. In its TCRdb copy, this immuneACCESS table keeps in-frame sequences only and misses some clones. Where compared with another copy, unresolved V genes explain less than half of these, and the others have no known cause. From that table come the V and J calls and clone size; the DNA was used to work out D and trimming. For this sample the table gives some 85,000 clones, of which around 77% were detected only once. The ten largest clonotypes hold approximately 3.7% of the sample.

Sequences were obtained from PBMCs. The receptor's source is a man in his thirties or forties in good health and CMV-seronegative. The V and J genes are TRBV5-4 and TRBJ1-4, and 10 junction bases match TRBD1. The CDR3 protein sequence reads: CASSLMALTGGGEKLFF. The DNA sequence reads TGTGCCAGCAGCTTGATGGCGTTGACAGGGGGCGGTGAAAAACTGTTTTTT. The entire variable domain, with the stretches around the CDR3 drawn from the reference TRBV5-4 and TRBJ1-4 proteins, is ETGVTQSPTHLIKTRGQQVTLRCSSQSGHNTVSWYQQALGQGPQFIFQYYREEENGRGNFPPRFSGLQFPNYSSELNVNALELDDSALYLCASSLMALTGGGEKLFFGSGTQLSVL.